The T cell receptor (beta chain) under discussion was sequenced for a study of blood T cells in healthy people across ages. Regarding the study as a whole: Naive and antigen-experienced cells were not separated, limiting conclusive comparison. Shifts in expanded clonotypes may have been confounded by donor CMV status, which was unknown.

A few counts support this clonotype. Antigen specificity is unknown. PCR was performed a second time for about 7 to 11 cycles using a sample-barcoded 5' primer and a J-beta primer mix. Tagging of each cDNA molecule was performed by a template-switch adaptor with 12 random nucleotides. Each CDR3 protein is one row after TCRdb ran MiXCR on the 5' RACE reads. Of 550,000 to 600,000 distinct CDR3 sequences in the sample, 47% are singletons; the top ten hold 20% to 25%. The authors isolated at least 7 million PBMCs per sample. CDR3 size: 10 residues. CDR1 is MNHNS and CDR2 is SASEGT in the germline V gene. V was cut by 4 bases and J by 8 bases, with 5 bases left in between.

Sequencing used blood. The V call is TRBV6-1, the J call TRBJ1-2, with D hard to call. This clonotype was sampled from a man older than 75 in good health. CDR3 in DNA: TGTGCCAGCAGTGGGGGAGGCTACACCTTC. Protein product: CASSGGGYTF.